These 12 T cell receptor beta chains came from one sample sequenced in a study of CD4+ T cells in melanoma. Clones were read by immunoSEQ multiplex PCR, and TCRdb kept only the in-frame ones, dropping some. The sample gives about 54,000 clones, about 70% of which show up once; roughly 4.4% is in the top ten. The sequenced sample was tumor tissue. These receptors all come from a human donor with melanoma.

As for this clone: One end of the junction does not line up with germline, which may come from a read error. The chain joins TRBV11-2 to TRBJ2-7; D ambiguous. The CDR3 spans 13 residues. Germline loops: CDR1 SGHAT, CDR2 FQNNGV. CDR3 loop: CVSSSFQDYEQYF. CDR3 coding DNA: TGTGTCAGCAGCTCTTTCCAGGACTACGAGCAGTACTTC.

The V call is TRBV2, the J call TRBJ2-6; 8 positions agree with TRBD1. V shed 2 bases and J 4 bases; nucleotides not matched to a gene: 7. The CDR3 spans 17 residues. Germline CDR1 SNHLY, CDR2 FYNNEI. In nucleotides, the CDR3 is TGTGCCAGCAGTGAATGGCAGGGGGCGCCCGGGGCCAACGTCCTGACTTTC. Translating it yields CASSEWQGAPGANVLTF.

The V call is TRBV7-8, the J call TRBJ2-7; the match to TRBD2 covers 8 bases. Trimming at V came to 2 bases and at J to 5 bases, leaving 5 bases not matched to a gene. The CDR3 sequence is 14 residues long. Per germline, CDR1 SGHVS and CDR2 FQNEAQ. The CDR3 region is CASSLTGGPHEQYF. Written as DNA, the CDR3 is TGTGCCAGCAGCTTAACGGGGGGGCCCCACGAGCAGTACTTC. The whole variable domain, filled in from reference TRBV7-8 and TRBJ2-7, reads GAGVSQSPRYKVAKRGQDVALRCDPISGHVSLFWYQQALGQGPEFLTYFQNEAQLDKSGLPSDRFFAERPEGSVSTLKIQRTQQEDSAVYLCASSLTGGPHEQYFGPGTRLTVT.

CDR3 in amino acids: CASSLDRRAGQGQFRANTIYF. In nucleotides, the CDR3 is TGCGCCAGCAGCTTGGACCGTCGGGCGGGACAGGGACAATTTCGTGCGAACACCATATATTTT. The rearrangement links TRBV5-1 to TRBJ1-3, with 9 bases fitting TRBD1. Germline CDR1 reads SGHRS; CDR2 reads YFSETQ. The CDR3 extends over 21 amino acids. J gave up 7 bases and V 0 bases, and 23 bases lay outside the gene matches.

The chain links TRBV19 to TRBJ1-1; 7 nucleotides line up with TRBD1. With V trimmed by 6 bases and J by 5 bases, 9 bases remained unmatched. The CDR3 spans 14 residues. Germline-derived CDR1 and CDR2 are LNHDA and SQIVND (reference sequence). The CDR3, as DNA: TGTGCCAGTAGCCTTGACAGGGATTGGACTGAAGCTTTCTTT. Translated, it gives CASSLDRDWTEAFF.

The chain is built from TRBV5-4 and TRBJ2-7, with 14 bases aligning to TRBD2. The junction had 10 bases not matched to a gene; V was cut back by 4 bases and J by 7 bases. The CDR3 totals 16 residues. Germline lookup yields CDR1 SGHNT and CDR2 YYREEE (reference sequence). DNA for the CDR3: TGTGCCAGCAGCCAGACGGGACTAGCGGGGGTGGGGGAGCAGTACTTC. It specifies CASSQTGLAGVGEQYF. The full variable domain, rest sourced from reference TRBV5-4 and TRBJ2-7, is ETGVTQSPTHLIKTRGQQVTLRCSSQSGHNTVSWYQQALGQGPQFIFQYYREEENGRGNFPPRFSGLQFPNYSSELNVNALELDDSALYLCASSQTGLAGVGEQYFGPGTRLTVT.

The V gene is TRBV11-3, the J gene TRBJ1-4; a possible D gene is TRBD1 (6 bases). CDR3 length: 19 residues. V lost 4 bases, J lost 5 bases, and 26 bases lay in between. The germline V gene has CDR1 SGHNT and CDR2 YENEEA. CDR3 DNA: TGTGCCAGCAGCTCTAAATTCGGGTCGCAGGGGAAAAAAAATGAAAAACTGTTTTTT. It specifies CASSSKFGSQGKKNEKLFF. The full variable domain, completed using reference TRBV11-3 and TRBJ1-4, is EAGVVQSPRYKIIEKKQPVAFWCNPISGHNTLYWYLQNLGQGPELLIRYENEEAVDDSQLPKDRFSAERLKGVDSTLKIQPAELGDSAVYLCASSSKFGSQGKKNEKLFFGSGTQLSVL.

The chain employs TRBV7-8 and TRBJ1-2; TRBD1 is a possible D gene (5 bases). V dropped 3 bases and J dropped 3 bases, with 8 bases sitting between them. This CDR3 comprises 13 residues. Per germline, CDR1 SGHVS and CDR2 FQNEAQ. The CDR3 DNA reads TGTGCCAGCAGCTTCGGACACTACTATGGCTACACCTTC. This encodes CASSFGHYYGYTF. The full variable domain, completed using reference TRBV7-8 and TRBJ1-2, is GAGVSQSPRYKVAKRGQDVALRCDPISGHVSLFWYQQALGQGPEFLTYFQNEAQLDKSGLPSDRFFAERPEGSVSTLKIQRTQQEDSAVYLCASSFGHYYGYTFGSGTRLTVV.

This chain links TRBV18 with TRBJ2-6, with D maybe TRBD1 (6 bases). Between the trimmed V and J ends, which lost 3 bases and 2 bases, there was a span of 8 bases. Germline CDR1 and CDR2: KGHSH and LQKENI. This CDR3 comprises 15 residues. The CDR3 nucleotides are TGTGCCAGCTCACCTAAGGGGGCTGGGGCCAACGTCCTGACTTTC. Translated: CASSPKGAGANVLTF.

J is TRBJ2-5 and V is TRBV10-1; D is unclear. CDR1 and CDR2 (germline): WNHNN, SYGVQD (reference sequence). V lost 6 bases and J lost 2, with 7 bases in between. This CDR3 has 12 amino acids. This chain's CDR3 is CASRVKQETQYF. The CDR3 region has the DNA TGCGCCAGCAGAGTCAAACAAGAGACCCAGTACTTC.

The chain carries TRBV4-1 and TRBJ2-7, with TRBD2 identical over 9 bases. Germline V gene sequence: CDR1 MGHRA, CDR2 YSYEKL. The ends lost 0 bases at V and 4 bases at J; junction bases unmatched: 7. This CDR3 has 16 amino acids. The CDR3 sequence is CASSQDLAGKWYEQYF. For the CDR3, the DNA is TGCGCCAGCAGCCAAGACCTAGCGGGGAAGTGGTACGAGCAGTACTTC.

This sequence joins TRBV5-6 and TRBJ2-7; TRBD1 matches 9 bases. V lost 0 bases and J lost 4; bases outside the gene matches: 11. Germline CDR1 SGHDT, CDR2 YYEEEE. The CDR3 has 17 amino acids. CDR3: CASSLGWGQGRGYEQYF. CDR3 DNA sequence: TGTGCCAGCAGCTTGGGGTGGGGACAGGGAAGAGGGTACGAGCAGTACTTC.